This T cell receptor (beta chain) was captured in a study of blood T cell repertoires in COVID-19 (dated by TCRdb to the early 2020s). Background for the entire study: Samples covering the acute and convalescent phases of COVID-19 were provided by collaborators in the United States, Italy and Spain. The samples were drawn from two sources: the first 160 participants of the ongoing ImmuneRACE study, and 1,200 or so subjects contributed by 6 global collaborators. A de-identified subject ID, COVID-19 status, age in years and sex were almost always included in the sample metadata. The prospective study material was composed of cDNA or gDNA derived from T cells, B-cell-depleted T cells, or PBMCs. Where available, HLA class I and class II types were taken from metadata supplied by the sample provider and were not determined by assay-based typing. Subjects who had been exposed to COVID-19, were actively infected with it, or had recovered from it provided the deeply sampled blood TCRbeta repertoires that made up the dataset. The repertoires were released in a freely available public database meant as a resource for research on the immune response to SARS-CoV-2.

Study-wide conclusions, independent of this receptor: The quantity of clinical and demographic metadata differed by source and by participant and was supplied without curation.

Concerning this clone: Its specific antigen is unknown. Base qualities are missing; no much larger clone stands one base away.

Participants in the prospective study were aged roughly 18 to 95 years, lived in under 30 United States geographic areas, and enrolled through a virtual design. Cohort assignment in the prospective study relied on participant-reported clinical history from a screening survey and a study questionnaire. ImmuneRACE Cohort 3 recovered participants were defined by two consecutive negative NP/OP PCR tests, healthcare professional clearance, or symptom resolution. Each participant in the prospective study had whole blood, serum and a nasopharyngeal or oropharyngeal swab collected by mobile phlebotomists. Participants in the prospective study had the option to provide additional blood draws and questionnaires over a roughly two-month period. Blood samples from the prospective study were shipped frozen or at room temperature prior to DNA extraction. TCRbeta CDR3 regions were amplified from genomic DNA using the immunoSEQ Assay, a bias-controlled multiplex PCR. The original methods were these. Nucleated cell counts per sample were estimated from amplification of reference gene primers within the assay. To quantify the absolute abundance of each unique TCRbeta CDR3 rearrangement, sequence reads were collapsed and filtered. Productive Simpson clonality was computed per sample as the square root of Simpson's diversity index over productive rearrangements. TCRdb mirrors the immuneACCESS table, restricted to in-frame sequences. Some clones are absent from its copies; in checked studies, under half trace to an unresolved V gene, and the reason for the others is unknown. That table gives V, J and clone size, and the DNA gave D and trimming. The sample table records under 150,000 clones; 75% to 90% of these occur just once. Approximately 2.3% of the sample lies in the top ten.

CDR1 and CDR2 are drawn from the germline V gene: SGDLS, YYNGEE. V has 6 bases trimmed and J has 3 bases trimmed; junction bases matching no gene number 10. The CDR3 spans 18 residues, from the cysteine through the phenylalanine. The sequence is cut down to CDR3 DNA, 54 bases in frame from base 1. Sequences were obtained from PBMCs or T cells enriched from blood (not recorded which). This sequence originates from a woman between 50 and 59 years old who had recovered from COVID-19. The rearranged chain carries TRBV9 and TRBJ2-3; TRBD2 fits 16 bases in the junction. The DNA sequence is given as TGTGCCAGCAACTCAAACCAGGGACTAGCGGGGGGGACAGATACGCAGTATTTT. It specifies CASNSNQGLAGGTDTQYF.